This record looks at one T cell receptor beta chain sequence and its context. The data originate from a study of OX40 agonist ivuxolimab in advanced cancers. Study-level background: The dose-escalation cohort had hepatocellular carcinoma, melanoma, renal cell or head and neck cancer.

Trimming removed 2 bases at V and 4 bases at J, with 12 bases between. The CDR3 has 15 residues. The germline V gene encodes CDR1 SGHTA and CDR2 FQGNSA. Exclusion of a patient followed from autoimmune disease history or systemic immunosuppression. Measured with immunoSEQ multiplex PCR; TCRdb has only the in-frame clones, and not every one. The sample lists 50,000 to 65,000 clones, about 81% occurring once. The chain couples TRBV7-2 to TRBJ1-5; tentatively, D is TRBD1 (5 bases). The starting material was CD4+ or CD8+ T cells sorted from blood, obtained in a trial of the OX40 agonist ivuxolimab. The clonotype comes from an adult with an advanced solid tumor such as melanoma, head and neck, liver or kidney cancer. DNA of the CDR3: TGTGCCAGCAGCTTAATGAGGGGAGAAAATCAGCCCCAGCATTTT. Its translation is CASSLMRGENQPQHF.